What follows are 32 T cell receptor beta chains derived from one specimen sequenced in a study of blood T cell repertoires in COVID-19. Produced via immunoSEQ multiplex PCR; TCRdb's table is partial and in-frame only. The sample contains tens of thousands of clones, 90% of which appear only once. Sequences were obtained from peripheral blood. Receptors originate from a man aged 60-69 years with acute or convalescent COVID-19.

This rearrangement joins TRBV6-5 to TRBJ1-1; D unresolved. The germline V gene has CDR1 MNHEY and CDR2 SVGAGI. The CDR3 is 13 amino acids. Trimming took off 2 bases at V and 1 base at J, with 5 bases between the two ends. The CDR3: CASSYPGNTEAFF. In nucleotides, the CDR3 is TGTGCCAGCAGTTACCCAGGGAACACTGAAGCTTTCTTT.

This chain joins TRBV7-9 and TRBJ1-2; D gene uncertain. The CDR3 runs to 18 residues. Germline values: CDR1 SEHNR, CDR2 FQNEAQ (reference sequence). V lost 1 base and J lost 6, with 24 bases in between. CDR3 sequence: CASSLGVGEPKSLHGYTF. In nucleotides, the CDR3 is TGTGCCAGCAGCTTAGGGGTCGGAGAGCCCAAGTCTCTCCATGGCTACACCTTC.

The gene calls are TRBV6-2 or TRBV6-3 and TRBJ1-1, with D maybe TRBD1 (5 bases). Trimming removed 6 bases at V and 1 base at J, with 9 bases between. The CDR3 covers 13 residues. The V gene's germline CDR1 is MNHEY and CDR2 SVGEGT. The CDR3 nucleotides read TGTGCCAGCAGCAGACAGCCGAACACTGAAGCTTTCTTT. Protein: CASSRQPNTEAFF.

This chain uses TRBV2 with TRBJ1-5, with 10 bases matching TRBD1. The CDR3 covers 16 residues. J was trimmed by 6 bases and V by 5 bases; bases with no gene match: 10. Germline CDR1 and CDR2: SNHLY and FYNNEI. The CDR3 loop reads CASSSRDRGHSQPQHF. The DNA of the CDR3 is TGTGCCAGCAGTTCCCGGGACAGGGGACATAGTCAGCCCCAGCATTTT. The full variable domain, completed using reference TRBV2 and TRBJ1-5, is EPEVTQTPSHQVTQMGQEVILRCVPISNHLYFYWYRQILGQKVEFLVSFYNNEISEKSEIFDDQFSVERPDGSNFTLKIRSTKLEDSAMYFCASSSRDRGHSQPQHFGDGTRLSIL.

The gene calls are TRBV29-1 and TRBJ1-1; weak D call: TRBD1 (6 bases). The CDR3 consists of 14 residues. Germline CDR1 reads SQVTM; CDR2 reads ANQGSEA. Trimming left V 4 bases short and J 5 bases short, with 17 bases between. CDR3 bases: TGCAGCGTTGCCCGACAGGAGCTAAGGACTGAAGCTTTCTTT. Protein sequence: CSVARQELRTEAFF.

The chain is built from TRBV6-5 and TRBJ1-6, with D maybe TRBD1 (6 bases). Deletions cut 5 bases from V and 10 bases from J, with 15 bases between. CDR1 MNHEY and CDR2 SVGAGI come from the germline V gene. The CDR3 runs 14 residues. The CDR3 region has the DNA TGTGCCAGCAGTCCCTTCGGGGGGCGGTCACCCCTCCACTTT. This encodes CASSPFGGRSPLHF.

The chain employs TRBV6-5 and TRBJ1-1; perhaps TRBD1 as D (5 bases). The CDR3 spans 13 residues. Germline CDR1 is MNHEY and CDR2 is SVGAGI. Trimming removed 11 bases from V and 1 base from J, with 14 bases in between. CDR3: CASERGTNTEAFF. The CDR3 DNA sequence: TGTGCCTCGGAAAGGGGAACGAACACTGAAGCTTTCTTT.

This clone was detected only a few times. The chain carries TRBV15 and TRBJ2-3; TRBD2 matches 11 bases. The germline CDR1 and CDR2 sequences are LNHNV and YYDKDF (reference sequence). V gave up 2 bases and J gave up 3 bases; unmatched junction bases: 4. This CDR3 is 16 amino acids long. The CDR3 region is CATSRPSGGTTDTQYF. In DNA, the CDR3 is TGTGCCACCAGCAGACCTAGCGGGGGGACAACAGATACGCAGTATTTT.

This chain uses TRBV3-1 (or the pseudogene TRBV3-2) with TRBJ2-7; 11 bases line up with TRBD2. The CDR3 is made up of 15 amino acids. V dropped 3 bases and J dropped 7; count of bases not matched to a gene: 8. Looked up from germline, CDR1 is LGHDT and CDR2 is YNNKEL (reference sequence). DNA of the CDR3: TGTGCCAGCAGCCATTTAGCGGGGGGGCCGCAGGAGCAGTACTTC. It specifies CASSHLAGGPQEQYF.

The CDR3 reads CASSQGTGGYKNIQYF. The CDR3, as DNA: TGCGCCAGCAGCCAAGGGACAGGGGGTTACAAAAACATTCAGTACTTC. The chain has TRBV4-1 and TRBJ2-4; 10 nucleotides align to TRBD1. The V segment lost 1 base and the J segment 3 bases; nucleotides outside the gene matches: 3. Germline V lookup: CDR1 MGHRA, CDR2 YSYEKL. The CDR3 contains 16 residues.

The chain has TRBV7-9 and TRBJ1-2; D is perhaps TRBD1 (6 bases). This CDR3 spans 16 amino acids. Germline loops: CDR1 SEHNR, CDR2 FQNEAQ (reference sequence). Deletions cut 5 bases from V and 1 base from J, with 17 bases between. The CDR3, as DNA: TGTGCCAGCAGCGAGGCCCTACTACAGGGTAACTATGGCTACACCTTC. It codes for CASSEALLQGNYGYTF.

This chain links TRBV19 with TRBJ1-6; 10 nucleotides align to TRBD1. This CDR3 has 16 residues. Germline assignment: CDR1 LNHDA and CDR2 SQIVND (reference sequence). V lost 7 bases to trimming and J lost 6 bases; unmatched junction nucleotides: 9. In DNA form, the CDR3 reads TGTGCCAGTAAACAGCGACAGGGGGCGCGTAATTCACCCCTCCACTTT. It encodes CASKQRQGARNSPLHF.

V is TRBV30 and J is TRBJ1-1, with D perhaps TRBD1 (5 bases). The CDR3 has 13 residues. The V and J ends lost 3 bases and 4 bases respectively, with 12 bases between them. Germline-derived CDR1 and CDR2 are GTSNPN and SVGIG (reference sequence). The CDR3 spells CAWSPGGATEAFF. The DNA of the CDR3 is TGTGCCTGGAGCCCCGGAGGGGCCACTGAAGCTTTCTTT.

CDR3 protein: CAIYVGSYGYTF. CDR3 sequence (DNA): TGTGCCATCTATGTCGGGAGTTATGGCTACACCTTC. The J gene is TRBJ1-2, the V gene TRBV12-3 or TRBV12-4; D gene ambiguous. The CDR3 totals 12 residues. V gave up 10 bases and J gave up 5 bases, with 14 bases separating them.

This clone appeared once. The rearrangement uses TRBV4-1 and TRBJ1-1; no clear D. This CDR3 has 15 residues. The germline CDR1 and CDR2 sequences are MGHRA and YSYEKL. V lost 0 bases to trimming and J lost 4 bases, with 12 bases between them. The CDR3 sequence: CASSQDSGWGTEAFF. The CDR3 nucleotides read TGCGCCAGCAGCCAAGACAGCGGTTGGGGCACTGAAGCTTTCTTT.

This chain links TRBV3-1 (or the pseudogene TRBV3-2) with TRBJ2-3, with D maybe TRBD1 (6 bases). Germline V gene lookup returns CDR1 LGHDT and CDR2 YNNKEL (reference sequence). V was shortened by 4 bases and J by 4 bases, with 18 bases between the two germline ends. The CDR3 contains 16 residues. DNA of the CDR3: TGTGCCAGCAGCCCCTTCGGACAGCCGGTCCCAGATACGCAGTATTTT. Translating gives CASSPFGQPVPDTQYF.

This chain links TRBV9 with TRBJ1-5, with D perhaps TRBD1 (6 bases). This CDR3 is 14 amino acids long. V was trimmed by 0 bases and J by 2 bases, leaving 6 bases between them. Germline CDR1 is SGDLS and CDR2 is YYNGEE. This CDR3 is CASSVGTGNQPQHF. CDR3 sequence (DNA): TGTGCCAGCAGCGTAGGGACAGGCAATCAGCCCCAGCATTTT. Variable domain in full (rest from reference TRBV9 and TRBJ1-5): DSGVTQTPKHLITATGQRVTLRCSPRSGDLSVYWYQQSLDQGLQFLIQYYNGEERAKGNILERFSAQQFPDLHSELNLSSLELGDSALYFCASSVGTGNQPQHFGDGTRLSIL.

The CDR3 nucleotides read TGTGCCAGCAGCTTAGCCGTGGGGGGTGGCTACACCTTC. This encodes CASSLAVGGGYTF. The chain uses TRBV7-9 and TRBJ1-2; tentative D call: TRBD1 (5 bases). CDR1 is SEHNR, CDR2 FQNEAQ, per germline (reference sequence). The CDR3 is made up of 13 amino acids. V lost 0 bases to trimming and J lost 7 bases, with 9 bases between them.

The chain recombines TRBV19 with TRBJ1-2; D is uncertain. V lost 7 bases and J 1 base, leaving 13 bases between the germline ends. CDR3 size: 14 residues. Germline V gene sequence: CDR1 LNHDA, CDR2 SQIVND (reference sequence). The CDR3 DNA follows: TGTGCCAGTACCGAGAACGGACTTAACTATGGCTACACCTTC. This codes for CASTENGLNYGYTF.

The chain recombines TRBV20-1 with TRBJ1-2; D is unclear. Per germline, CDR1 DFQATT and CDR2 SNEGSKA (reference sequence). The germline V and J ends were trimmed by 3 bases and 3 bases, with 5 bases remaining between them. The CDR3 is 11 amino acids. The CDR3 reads CSASLDYGYTF. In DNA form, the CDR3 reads TGCAGTGCTAGTTTAGACTATGGCTACACCTTC.

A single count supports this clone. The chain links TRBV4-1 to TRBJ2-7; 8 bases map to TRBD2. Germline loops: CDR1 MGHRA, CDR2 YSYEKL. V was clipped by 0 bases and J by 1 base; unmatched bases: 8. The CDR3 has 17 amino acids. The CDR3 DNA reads TGCGCCAGCAGCCAAGATGACGGGGGGGCAGAATCCTACGAGCAGTACTTC. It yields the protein CASSQDDGGAESYEQYF.

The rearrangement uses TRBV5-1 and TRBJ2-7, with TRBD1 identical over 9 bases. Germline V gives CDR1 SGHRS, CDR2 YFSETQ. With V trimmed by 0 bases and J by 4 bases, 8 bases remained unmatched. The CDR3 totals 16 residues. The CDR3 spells CASSLGPRDRAYEQYF. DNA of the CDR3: TGCGCCAGCAGCTTGGGACCCCGGGACAGGGCATACGAGCAGTACTTC.

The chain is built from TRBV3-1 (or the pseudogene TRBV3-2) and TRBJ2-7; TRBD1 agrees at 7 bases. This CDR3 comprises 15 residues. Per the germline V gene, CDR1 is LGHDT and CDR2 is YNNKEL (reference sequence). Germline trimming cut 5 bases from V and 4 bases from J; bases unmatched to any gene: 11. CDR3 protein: CASSLTGQQGYEQYF. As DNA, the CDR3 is TGTGCCAGCAGCTTGACTGGGCAACAGGGGTACGAGCAGTACTTC.

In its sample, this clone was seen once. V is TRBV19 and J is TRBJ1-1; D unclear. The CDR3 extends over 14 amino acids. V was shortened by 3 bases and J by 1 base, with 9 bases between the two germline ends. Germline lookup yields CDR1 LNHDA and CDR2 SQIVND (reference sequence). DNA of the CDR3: TGTGCCAGTAGTATCGTTTCAGGGAACACTGAAGCTTTCTTT. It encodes CASSIVSGNTEAFF.

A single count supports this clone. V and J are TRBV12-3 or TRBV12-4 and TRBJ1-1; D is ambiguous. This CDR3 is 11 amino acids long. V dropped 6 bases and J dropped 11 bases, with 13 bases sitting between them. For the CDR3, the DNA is TGTGCCAGCAGCTTCGAGGGAGGGGCTTTCTTT. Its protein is CASSFEGGAFF.

The chain's CDR3 is CATSDLVTGGPGELFF. DNA of the CDR3: TGTGCCACCAGTGATTTAGTGACAGGGGGACCCGGGGAGCTGTTTTTT. V usage is TRBV24-1 and J usage is TRBJ2-2, with TRBD1 matching 9 bases. Germline V CDR1 and CDR2: KGHDR, SFDVKD. This CDR3 has 16 residues. Germline trimming cut 1 base from V and 6 bases from J; bases unmatched to any gene: 5.

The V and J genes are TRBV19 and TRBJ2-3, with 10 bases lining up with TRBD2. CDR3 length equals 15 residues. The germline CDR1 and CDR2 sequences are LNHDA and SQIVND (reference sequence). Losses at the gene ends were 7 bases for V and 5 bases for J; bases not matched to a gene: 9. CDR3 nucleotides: TGTGCCAGTAAGGAGCTAGCGGGGGCGGGAGATACGCAGTATTTT. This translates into CASKELAGAGDTQYF.

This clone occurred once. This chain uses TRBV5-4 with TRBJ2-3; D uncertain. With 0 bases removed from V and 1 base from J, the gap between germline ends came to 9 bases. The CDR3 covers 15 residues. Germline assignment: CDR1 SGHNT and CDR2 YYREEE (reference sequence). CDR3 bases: TGTGCCAGCAGCTTGGCCGGTGTTGGCACAGATACGCAGTATTTT. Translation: CASSLAGVGTDTQYF.

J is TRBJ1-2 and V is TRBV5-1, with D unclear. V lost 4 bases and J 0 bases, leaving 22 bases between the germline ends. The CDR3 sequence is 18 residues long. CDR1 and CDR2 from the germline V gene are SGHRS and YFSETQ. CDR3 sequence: CASSKGDVPTGANYGYTF. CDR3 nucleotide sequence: TGCGCCAGCAGCAAGGGTGACGTTCCGACGGGAGCTAACTATGGCTACACCTTC.

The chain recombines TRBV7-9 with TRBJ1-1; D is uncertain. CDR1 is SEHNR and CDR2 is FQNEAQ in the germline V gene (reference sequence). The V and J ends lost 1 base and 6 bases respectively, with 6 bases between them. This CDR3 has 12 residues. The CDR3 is CASSLVASEAFF. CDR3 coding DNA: TGTGCCAGCAGCTTAGTGGCTTCTGAAGCTTTCTTT.

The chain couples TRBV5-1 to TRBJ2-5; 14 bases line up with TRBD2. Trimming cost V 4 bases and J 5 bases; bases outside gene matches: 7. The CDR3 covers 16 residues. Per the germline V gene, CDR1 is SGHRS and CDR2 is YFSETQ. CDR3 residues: CASSARLAGGQETQYF. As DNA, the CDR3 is TGCGCCAGCAGCGCCCGACTAGCGGGGGGGCAGGAGACCCAGTACTTC. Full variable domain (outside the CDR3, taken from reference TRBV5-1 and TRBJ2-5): KAGVTQTPRYLIKTRGQQVTLSCSPISGHRSVSWYQQTPGQGLQFLFEYFSETQRNKGNFPGRFSGRQFSNSRSEMNVSTLELGDSALYLCASSARLAGGQETQYFGPGTRLLVL.

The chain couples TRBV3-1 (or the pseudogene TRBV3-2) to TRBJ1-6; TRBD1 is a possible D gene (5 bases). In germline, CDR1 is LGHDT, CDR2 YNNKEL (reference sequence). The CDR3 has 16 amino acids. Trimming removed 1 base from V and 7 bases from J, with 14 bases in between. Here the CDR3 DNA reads TGTGCCAGCAGCCAAGCCTCGGGACTCTCAAATTCACCCCTCCACTTT. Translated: CASSQASGLSNSPLHF.